These 10 T cell receptor beta chains were all obtained from the same sample, sequenced in a study of T cell responses to AZD1222 COVID-19 vaccine. The method was immunoSEQ multiplex PCR; TCRdb's version includes in-frame clones alone and lacks a portion of them. The sample shows 90,000 to 120,000 clones, more than 90% of them seen only once. This specimen consisted of peripheral blood, obtained on day 0 of AZD1222 vaccination. The origin of the receptors is an adult in good health.

The chain combines TRBV24-1 with TRBJ1-1; D remains ambiguous. The CDR3 runs 13 residues. CDR1 is KGHDR, CDR2 SFDVKD, per germline. Trimming took 0 bases from V and 7 from J, leaving 8 bases between them. CDR3 nucleotides: TGTGCCACCAGTGATTTGGGGTCCAATGAAGCTTTCTTT. It translates to CATSDLGSNEAFF.

This chain links TRBV10-3 with TRBJ2-2; D tentatively reads TRBD1 or TRBD2 (5 bases each). The CDR3 is made up of 16 amino acids. The germline CDR1 and CDR2 sequences are ENHRY and SYGVKD. Trimming took off 5 bases at V and 2 bases at J, with 15 bases between the two ends. The CDR3 loop is CAISPGTPENTGELFF. The CDR3 nucleotides are TGTGCCATCAGTCCCGGGACGCCCGAAAACACCGGGGAGCTGTTTTTT.

The V gene is TRBV11-2, the J gene TRBJ1-4, with 9 bases lining up with TRBD1. J was trimmed by 9 bases and V by 1 base; bases with no gene match: 6. Germline assignment: CDR1 SGHAT and CDR2 FQNNGV. The CDR3 spans 15 residues. CDR3 sequence: CASSLGGTGQKKLFF. CDR3 DNA: TGTGCCAGCAGCTTAGGAGGGACAGGGCAAAAAAAACTGTTTTTT.

This sequence joins TRBV27 and TRBJ1-2; D possibly corresponds to TRBD1 (5 bases). Germline CDR1 and CDR2: MNHEY and SMNVEV (reference sequence). The CDR3 covers 14 residues. The V end lost 0 bases, the J end lost 5 bases, and 10 bases lay between the germline ends. The DNA for the CDR3 is TGTGCCAGCAGTTTATCGGGCAGGGATTATGGCTACACCTTC. This codes for CASSLSGRDYGYTF.

This clone was recorded once. J is TRBJ1-1 and V is TRBV6-6; 7 bases match TRBD1. This CDR3 comprises 15 residues. V lost 6 bases and J lost 3; bases outside the gene matches: 10. Looked up from germline, CDR1 is MNHNY and CDR2 is SVGAGI (reference sequence). CDR3 region: CASRPRGGVDTEAFF. The CDR3 region has the DNA TGTGCCAGCAGACCTCGAGGGGGCGTCGACACTGAAGCTTTCTTT.

V usage is TRBV6-2 or TRBV6-3 and J usage is TRBJ1-5; D perhaps matches TRBD1 (5 bases). The CDR3 is 15 amino acids. Germline V gene sequence: CDR1 MNHEY, CDR2 SVGEGT. V dropped 3 bases and J dropped 6 bases, with 15 bases sitting between them. CDR3 bases: TGTGCCAGCAGTTATGGCGGGGGGGGTACTCAGCCCCAGCATTTT. It translates to CASSYGGGGTQPQHF.

This clone was detected only once. CDR3 in amino acids: CASRPGHYNQPQHF. The CDR3 DNA reads TGTGCCAGTAGACCCGGACATTACAATCAGCCCCAGCATTTT. The chain combines TRBV19 with TRBJ1-5; perhaps TRBD1 as D (5 bases). V was clipped by 6 bases and J by 3 bases, with 12 bases between them. CDR1 LNHDA and CDR2 SQIVND come from the germline V gene (reference sequence). CDR3 length: 14 residues.

The chain joins TRBV6-1 to TRBJ2-5; D may be TRBD2 (6 bases). V lost 2 bases and J lost 9, with 22 bases in between. Germline V gene lookup returns CDR1 MNHNS and CDR2 SASEGT. This CDR3 region has 16 residues. In nucleotides, the CDR3 is TGTGCCAGCAGTGAATTCGGAGGGGTCAATATCGGGGCCCAGTACTTC. Amino acids: CASSEFGGVNIGAQYF.

This chain uses TRBV27 with TRBJ1-5; 7 positions match TRBD1. CDR1 is MNHEY and CDR2 is SMNVEV in the germline V gene (reference sequence). The CDR3 contains 14 residues. Germline trimming cut 5 bases from V and 2 bases from J; bases unmatched to any gene: 3. The CDR3 sequence is CASSAGQRNQPQHF. CDR3 in DNA: TGTGCCAGCAGTGCGGGACAGCGCAATCAGCCCCAGCATTTT.

The count of this clone is one. The rearrangement joins TRBV27 to TRBJ2-7, with 9 bases fitting TRBD1. The V segment lost 0 bases and the J segment 2 bases; nucleotides outside the gene matches: 2. Germline V lookup: CDR1 MNHEY, CDR2 SMNVEV (reference sequence). This CDR3 comprises 15 residues. CDR3 region: CASSLSGTGTYEQYF. CDR3 sequence (DNA): TGTGCCAGCAGTTTATCCGGGACAGGGACCTACGAGCAGTACTTC.